This T cell receptor beta chain was sequenced for a study of T cells in Graves' hyperthyroidism and ophthalmopathy. Criteria for exclusion of patients were uncontrolled infection, other autoimmune disease, pregnancy or lactation. There were TCR beta CDR3 regions amplified from RNA transcripts. The study used the HTBI primer set for a first-round RT-PCR of the TCR CDR3. Each CDR3 protein is one row after TCRdb ran MiXCR on the multiplex PCR reads. Altogether hundreds of thousands of distinct CDR3 sequences are present, 45% being singletons, with the ten largest covering under 8%. Germline assignment: CDR1 MGHDK and CDR2 SYGVNS. The CDR3 is 14 amino acids.

This receptor was taken from an adult man with Graves' disease, either hyperthyroidism or ophthalmopathy (not recorded which). The chain carries TRBV25-1 and TRBJ2-7, with TRBD2 identical over 13 bases. The sequencing sample was made of peripheral blood or thyroid tissue (not recorded which). DNA of the CDR3: TGTGCTGGGGCCACTAGCGGGAGGGCGGGGGAGCAGTACTTC. Protein: CAGATSGRAGEQYF.